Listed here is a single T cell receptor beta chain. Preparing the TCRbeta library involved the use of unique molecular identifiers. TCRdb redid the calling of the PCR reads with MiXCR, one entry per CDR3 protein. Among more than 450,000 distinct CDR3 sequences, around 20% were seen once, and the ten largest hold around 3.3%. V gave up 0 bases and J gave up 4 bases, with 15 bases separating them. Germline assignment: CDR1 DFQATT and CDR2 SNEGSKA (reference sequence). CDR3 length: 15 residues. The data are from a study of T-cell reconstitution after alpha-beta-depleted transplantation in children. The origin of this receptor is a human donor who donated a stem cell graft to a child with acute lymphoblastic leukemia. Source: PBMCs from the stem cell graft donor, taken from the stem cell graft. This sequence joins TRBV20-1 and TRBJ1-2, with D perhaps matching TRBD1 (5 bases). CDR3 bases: TGCAGTGCTAGAGATACAGGACGGGTCCTCTATGGCTACACCTTC. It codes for CSARDTGRVLYGYTF.